This T cell receptor beta chain was sequenced during a study of T cell changes during pregnancy in multiple sclerosis. CDR1 and CDR2 (germline): SGHVS, FNYEAQ. Trimming took 4 bases from V and 4 from J; bases not matched to a gene: 3. This CDR3 is built from 14 residues. Clones were read by immunoSEQ multiplex PCR, and TCRdb kept only the in-frame ones, dropping some. The sample consists of around 61,000 clones, around 90% of them appearing once. This sequence joins TRBV7-6 and TRBJ2-3, with 9 bases matching TRBD2. This clonotype was obtained from a female donor in good health, enrolled as a control in a pregnancy study. The material sequenced was peripheral blood, taken in the third trimester of pregnancy. The CDR3 loop reads CASSWIAGADTQYF. The CDR3 DNA follows: TGTGCCAGCAGCTGGATAGCGGGGGCAGATACGCAGTATTTT. Supplemented by reference TRBV7-6 and TRBJ2-3, the full variable domain reads GAGVSQSPRYKVTKRGQDVALRCDPISGHVSLYWYRQALGQGPEFLTYFNYEAQQDKSGLPNDRFSAERPEGSISTLTIQRTEQRDSAMYRCASSWIAGADTQYFGPGTRLTVL.